A single sample is the source of the 22 T cell receptor beta chains below, sequenced in a study of CD8 T cells in Susac syndrome. RNA was extracted with the RNeasy kit, and a quantity of roughly 0.5 to 1 ug was reverse transcribed using random hexamers. From the immunoSEQ multiplex PCR reads, TCRdb called clonotypes with MiXCR, one entry per CDR3 protein. The data contain about 80,000 distinct CDR3 sequences, roughly 93% of them singletons. What was sequenced was CD8+ T cells from PBMCs. These receptor sequences come from a human donor in good health.

V gene TRBV13 combines with J gene TRBJ1-1; weak D call: TRBD1 (6 bases). Trimming pared 5 bases from V and 5 bases from J, leaving 15 bases between. The CDR3 runs 14 residues. The V gene's germline CDR1 is PRHDT and CDR2 FYEKMQ (reference sequence). CDR3 nucleotide sequence: TGTGCCAGCAGCCGCGAGGACAGTGAAACTGAAGCTTTCTTT. It yields the protein CASSREDSETEAFF.

CDR3 DNA sequence: TGTGCCAGCAGCGTAAGCTCGTTGTACAATGAGCAGTTCTTC. Its translation is CASSVSSLYNEQFF. This chain joins TRBV9 and TRBJ2-1; no clear D gene. In germline, CDR1 is SGDLS, CDR2 YYNGEE. V was shortened by 1 base and J by 4 bases, with 9 bases between the two germline ends. This CDR3 is 14 amino acids long.

The chain combines TRBV20-1 with TRBJ1-6, with a possible D match to TRBD1 (6 bases). In germline, CDR1 is DFQATT, CDR2 SNEGSKA (reference sequence). V lost 1 base and J 1 base, leaving 20 bases between the germline ends. The CDR3 is 19 amino acids. CDR3 DNA: TGCAGTGCTAGAGTCCCCTTTCCAGGGGAATGGTCCTATAATTCACCCCTCCACTTT. Translation gives CSARVPFPGEWSYNSPLHF.

V gene TRBV29-1 combines with J gene TRBJ2-7; maybe TRBD2 (5 bases). Germline CDR1 reads SQVTM; CDR2 reads ANQGSEA. The CDR3 is 19 residues long. V was trimmed by 0 bases and J by 3 bases, leaving 27 bases between them. DNA for the CDR3: TGCAGCGTTGAAGATCTTTCGGGTCTAGCCGGAAATCTCCTCTACGAGCAGTACGTC. It encodes CSVEDLSGLAGNLLYEQYV.

The genes are TRBV29-1 and TRBJ2-7, with D possibly matching TRBD2 (5 bases). Germline loops: CDR1 SQVTM, CDR2 ANQGSEA. V gave up 4 bases and J gave up 2 bases, with 12 bases separating them. CDR3 length equals 13 residues. The CDR3 is CSVGSSGTYEQYF. Here the CDR3 DNA reads TGCAGCGTTGGGTCTTCGGGGACCTACGAGCAGTACTTC.

The chain couples TRBV30 to TRBJ2-1, with a tentative D call TRBD1 (6 bases). The V gene's germline CDR1 is GTSNPN and CDR2 SVGIG (reference sequence). Trimming removed 0 bases from V and 10 bases from J, with 40 bases in between. CDR3 length: 22 amino acids. As DNA, the CDR3 is TGTGCCTGGAGTGTACAATGGGGAATCCAGGGGAATAAAGGGACCCCGAACCGGGAGCAGTTCTTC. It is translated as CAWSVQWGIQGNKGTPNREQFF.

V and J are TRBV28 and TRBJ2-7, with D perhaps TRBD2 (5 bases). This CDR3 comprises 13 residues. CDR1 and CDR2 from the germline V gene are MDHEN and SYDVKM. Trimming shortened V by 2 bases and J by 3 bases, and 8 bases separated the two germline ends. In DNA form, the CDR3 reads TGTGCCAGCAGTTTAGCGGGCCTCTACGAGCAGTACGTC. It yields the protein CASSLAGLYEQYV.

Here the CDR3 DNA reads TGTGCCAGCAGCTTCTTTGTCTGGAGCTCCTACAATGAGCAGTTCTTC. Translation: CASSFFVWSSYNEQFF. The V call is TRBV7-9, the J call TRBJ2-1; D not resolved. Per germline, CDR1 SEHNR and CDR2 FQNEAQ (reference sequence). The V gene lost 3 bases and the J gene lost 0 bases, with 12 bases spanning the gap. The CDR3 is made up of 16 amino acids.

The V call is TRBV5-1, the J call TRBJ2-5; tentative D call: TRBD2 (5 bases). CDR3 length: 14 amino acids. Trimming removed 4 bases from V and 4 bases from J, with 14 bases in between. Germline CDR1 SGHRS, CDR2 YFSETQ. The DNA for the CDR3 is TGCGCCAGCAGCCCCGAGGGCCCAGGAGAGACCCAGTACTTC. It yields the protein CASSPEGPGETQYF.

This chain links TRBV12-5 with TRBJ1-5; TRBD1 is a possible D gene (5 bases). Germline assignment: CDR1 LGHNT and CDR2 FRNRAP. This CDR3 has 14 amino acids. V dropped 3 bases and J dropped 5 bases, with 11 bases sitting between them. The CDR3 region has the DNA TGTGCTAGTGGTTTACCGGGGGGAGATCAGCCCCAGCATTTT. Its translation: CASGLPGGDQPQHF.

The V gene is TRBV30, the J gene TRBJ1-1; possible D gene TRBD1, 6 bases. V was shortened by 5 bases and J by 5 bases, with 18 bases between the two germline ends. Germline V gene lookup returns CDR1 GTSNPN and CDR2 SVGIG (reference sequence). The CDR3 length is 14 residues. The CDR3 nucleotides read TGTGCCTGGGGAAGCGTACAGGGAGTTACTGAAGCTTTCTTT. Its protein is CAWGSVQGVTEAFF.

The chain's CDR3 is CASSLDPNTEAFF. CDR3 sequence (DNA): TGTGCCAGCAGTTTGGATCCGAACACTGAAGCTTTCTTT. This sequence joins TRBV12-3 or TRBV12-4 and TRBJ1-1; D gene uncertain. The CDR3 runs to 13 residues. V was cut by 3 bases and J by 1 base, with 6 bases left in between.

J is TRBJ1-1 and V is TRBV4-1; D call uncertain. V shed 1 base and J shed 0 bases, with 6 bases lying between them. Germline V CDR1 and CDR2: MGHRA, YSYEKL. This CDR3 has 14 amino acids. The CDR3 is CASSQVGLNTEAFF. The CDR3 DNA sequence: TGCGCCAGCAGCCAAGTTGGGCTGAACACTGAAGCTTTCTTT.

V is TRBV3-1 and J is TRBJ2-3; 11 bases match TRBD2. The CDR3 covers 18 residues. Germline V CDR1 and CDR2: LGHDT, YNNKEL (reference sequence). With 4 bases clipped from V and 5 bases from J, the junction kept 14 bases outside the gene matches. In DNA form, the CDR3 reads TGTGCCAGCAGCCCCAGACTAGCGGGGACCTTATTGGGAGATACGCAGTATTTT. Protein: CASSPRLAGTLLGDTQYF.

This clonotype came up once. The genes are TRBV25-1 and TRBJ2-7; D call uncertain. There are 15 residues in the CDR3. Trimming took off 8 bases at V and 2 bases at J, with 19 bases between the two ends. CDR1 MGHDK and CDR2 SYGVNS come from the germline V gene. The CDR3 DNA is TGTGCCAGCCCAAACAAGGGTTCGATTGCCTACGAGCAGTACGTC. It translates to CASPNKGSIAYEQYV.

The chain carries TRBV7-3 and TRBJ1-1; 11 bases agree with TRBD1. V lost 5 bases and J lost 7; bases outside the gene matches: 6. This CDR3 comprises 14 residues. The germline gives CDR1 SGHTA, CDR2 FQGTGA. The DNA for the CDR3 is TGTGCCAGCAGCCGCGGACAGGGGGCATATGAAGCTTTCTTT. Protein sequence: CASSRGQGAYEAFF.

The V gene is TRBV28, the J gene TRBJ2-1, with no clear D. The CDR3 covers 15 residues. The germline CDR1 and CDR2 sequences are MDHEN and SYDVKM. Trimming stripped 1 base from V and 0 bases from J, with 7 bases between. CDR3 in amino acids: CASSLLRSSYNEQFF. CDR3 coding DNA: TGTGCCAGCAGTTTATTGCGGAGCTCCTACAATGAGCAGTTCTTC.

This chain connects TRBV12-5 to TRBJ2-7; 7 bases are shared with TRBD1. This CDR3 comprises 12 residues. V trimming: 9 bases; J trimming: 3 bases; junction bases outside the gene matches: 5. The germline V gene encodes CDR1 LGHNT and CDR2 FRNRAP. CDR3 bases: TGTGCTAGCACAGACAGGGACTACGAGCAGTACTTC. Protein: CASTDRDYEQYF.

The chain links TRBV18 to TRBJ2-5; D remains unclear. Trimming left V 2 bases short and J 5 bases short, with 18 bases between. The CDR3 totals 16 residues. Germline loops: CDR1 KGHSH, CDR2 LQKENI. The CDR3 nucleotides read TGTGCCAGCTCACCAGAAATTTTGAGCTTTATGGAGACCCAGTACTTC. Its protein product is CASSPEILSFMETQYF.

The chain has TRBV9 and TRBJ2-7; D may correspond to TRBD1 or TRBD2 (5 bases each). The V end lost 3 bases, the J end lost 2 bases, and 15 bases lay between the germline ends. CDR3 length: 15 residues. Germline V lookup: CDR1 SGDLS, CDR2 YYNGEE. CDR3 sequence: CASSASRDGTYEQYF. The CDR3 DNA reads as TGTGCCAGCAGCGCGTCCCGGGACGGGACCTACGAGCAGTACTTC.

V and J are TRBV2 and TRBJ2-7; D is uncertain. Looked up from germline, CDR1 is SNHLY and CDR2 is FYNNEI. V lost 11 bases to trimming and J lost 5 bases, with 16 bases between them. The CDR3 has 12 amino acids. In nucleotides, the CDR3 is TGTGCCTCTGTGTCTCTCCGACACGAGCAGTACTTC. Amino acid sequence: CASVSLRHEQYF.

The gene calls are TRBV15 and TRBJ2-3; 7 bases fit TRBD2. The germline gives CDR1 LNHNV, CDR2 YYDKDF (reference sequence). Trimming took 1 base from V and 3 from J; bases not matched to a gene: 10. The CDR3 runs 17 residues. CDR3 amino acids: CATSRVLGEGATDTQYF. DNA of the CDR3: TGTGCCACCAGCAGAGTTCTGGGGGAGGGCGCGACAGATACGCAGTATTTT.